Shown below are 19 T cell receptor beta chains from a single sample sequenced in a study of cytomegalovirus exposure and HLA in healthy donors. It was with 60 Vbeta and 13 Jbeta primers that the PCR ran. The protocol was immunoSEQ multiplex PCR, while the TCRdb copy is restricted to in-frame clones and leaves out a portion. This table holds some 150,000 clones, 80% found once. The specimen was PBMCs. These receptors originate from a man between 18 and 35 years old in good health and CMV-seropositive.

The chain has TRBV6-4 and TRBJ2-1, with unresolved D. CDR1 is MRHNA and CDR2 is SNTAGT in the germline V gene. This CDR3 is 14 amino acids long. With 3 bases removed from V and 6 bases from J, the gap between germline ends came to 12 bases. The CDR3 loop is CASSDVEALNEQFF. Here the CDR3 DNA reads TGTGCCAGCAGTGATGTGGAAGCGCTCAATGAGCAGTTCTTC.

Here the CDR3 reads CASRMGGVRDNEQFF. CDR3 DNA: TGTGCCAGCAGGATGGGTGGAGTTCGAGACAATGAGCAGTTCTTC. The chain employs TRBV4-2 and TRBJ2-1, with D uncertain. This CDR3 region has 15 residues. The V gene lost 6 bases and the J gene lost 5 bases, with 17 bases spanning the gap. CDR1 LGHNA and CDR2 YNFKEQ come from the germline V gene.

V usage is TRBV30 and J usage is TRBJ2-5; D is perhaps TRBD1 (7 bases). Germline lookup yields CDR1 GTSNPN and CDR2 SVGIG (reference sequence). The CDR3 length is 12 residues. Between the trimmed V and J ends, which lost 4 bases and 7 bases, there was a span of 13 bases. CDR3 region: CAWTPGGGTQYF. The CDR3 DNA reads TGTGCCTGGACCCCAGGGGGAGGGACCCAGTACTTC.

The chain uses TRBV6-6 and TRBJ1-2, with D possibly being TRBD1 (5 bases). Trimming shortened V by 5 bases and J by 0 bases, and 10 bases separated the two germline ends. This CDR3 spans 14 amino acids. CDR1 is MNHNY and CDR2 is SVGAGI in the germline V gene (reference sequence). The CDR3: CASSAGGANYGYTF. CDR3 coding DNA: TGTGCCAGCAGTGCCGGGGGGGCTAACTATGGCTACACCTTC.

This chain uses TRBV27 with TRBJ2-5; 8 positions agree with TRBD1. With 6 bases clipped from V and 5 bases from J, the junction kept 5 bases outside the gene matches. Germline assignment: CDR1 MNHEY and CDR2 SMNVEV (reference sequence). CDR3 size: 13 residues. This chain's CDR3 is CASRRQGMETQYF. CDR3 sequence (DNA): TGTGCCAGCAGGAGACAGGGGATGGAGACCCAGTACTTC.

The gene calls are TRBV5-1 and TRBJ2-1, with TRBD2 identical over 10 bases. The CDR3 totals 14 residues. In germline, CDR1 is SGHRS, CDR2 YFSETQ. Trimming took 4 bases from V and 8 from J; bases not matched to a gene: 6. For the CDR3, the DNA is TGCGCCAGCAGCGCCAGCGGGAGGGGTGATGAGCAGTTCTTC. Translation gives CASSASGRGDEQFF. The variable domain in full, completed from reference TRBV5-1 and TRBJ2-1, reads KAGVTQTPRYLIKTRGQQVTLSCSPISGHRSVSWYQQTPGQGLQFLFEYFSETQRNKGNFPGRFSGRQFSNSRSEMNVSTLELGDSALYLCASSASGRGDEQFFGPGTRLTVL.

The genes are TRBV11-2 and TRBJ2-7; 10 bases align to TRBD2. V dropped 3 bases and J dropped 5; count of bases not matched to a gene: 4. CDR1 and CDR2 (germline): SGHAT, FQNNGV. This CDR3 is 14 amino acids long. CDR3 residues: CASSFGTSDHEQYF. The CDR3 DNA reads TGTGCCAGCAGCTTCGGGACTAGCGACCACGAGCAGTACTTC.

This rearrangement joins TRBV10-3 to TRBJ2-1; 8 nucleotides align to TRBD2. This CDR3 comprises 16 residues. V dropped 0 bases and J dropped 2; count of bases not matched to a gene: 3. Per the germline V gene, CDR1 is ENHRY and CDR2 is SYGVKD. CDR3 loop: CAISESTGGTYNEQFF. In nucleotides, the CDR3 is TGTGCCATCAGTGAGTCGACGGGGGGGACCTACAATGAGCAGTTCTTC.

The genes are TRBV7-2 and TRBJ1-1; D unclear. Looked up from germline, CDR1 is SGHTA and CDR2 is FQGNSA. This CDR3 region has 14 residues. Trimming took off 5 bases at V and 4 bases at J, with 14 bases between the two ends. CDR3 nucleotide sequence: TGTGCCAGCAGCGTTAAAGGAGGGCCCACTGAAGCTTTCTTT. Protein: CASSVKGGPTEAFF.

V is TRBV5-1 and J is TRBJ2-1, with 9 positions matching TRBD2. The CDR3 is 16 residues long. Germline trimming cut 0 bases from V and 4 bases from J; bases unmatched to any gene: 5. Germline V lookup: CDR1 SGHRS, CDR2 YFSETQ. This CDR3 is CASSLEGTSIYNEQFF. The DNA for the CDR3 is TGCGCCAGCAGCTTGGAAGGGACTAGCATATACAATGAGCAGTTCTTC.

The CDR3 here is CASSFLRGPGELFF. For the CDR3, the DNA is TGTGCCAGCAGCTTTCTAAGGGGGCCCGGGGAGCTGTTTTTT. The chain combines TRBV7-6 with TRBJ2-2; 7 nucleotides line up with TRBD1. Germline trimming cut 3 bases from V and 6 bases from J; bases unmatched to any gene: 4. The CDR3 consists of 14 residues. Germline assignment: CDR1 SGHVS and CDR2 FNYEAQ.

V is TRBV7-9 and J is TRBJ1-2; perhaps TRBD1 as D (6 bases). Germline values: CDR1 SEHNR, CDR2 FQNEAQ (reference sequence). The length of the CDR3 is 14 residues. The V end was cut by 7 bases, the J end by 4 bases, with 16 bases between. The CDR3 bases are TGTGCCAGCACCGTACTGGGAGGGGGCTATGGCTACACCTTC. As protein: CASTVLGGGYGYTF.

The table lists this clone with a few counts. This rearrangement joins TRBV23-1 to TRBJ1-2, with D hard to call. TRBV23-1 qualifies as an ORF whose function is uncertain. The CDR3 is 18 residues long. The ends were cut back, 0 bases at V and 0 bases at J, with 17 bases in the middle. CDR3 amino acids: CASSQSFSDGLTNYGYTF. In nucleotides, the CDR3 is TGCGCCAGCAGTCAATCCTTTTCGGACGGACTCACTAACTATGGCTACACCTTC.

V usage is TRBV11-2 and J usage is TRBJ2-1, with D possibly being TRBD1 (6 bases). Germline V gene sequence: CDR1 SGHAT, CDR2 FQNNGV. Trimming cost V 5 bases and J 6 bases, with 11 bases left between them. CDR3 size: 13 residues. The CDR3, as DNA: TGTGCCAGCAGCCTAGGACAGCTCAATGAGCAGTTCTTC. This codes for CASSLGQLNEQFF.

The CDR3 loop is CASSQRPGGAFF. The DNA of the CDR3 is TGTGCCAGCTCACAGCGGCCCGGGGGAGCTTTCTTT. The chain combines TRBV18 with TRBJ1-1; D possibly corresponds to TRBD1 (5 bases). CDR3 length equals 12 residues. Trimming removed 4 bases at V and 10 bases at J, with 13 bases between. Germline lookup yields CDR1 KGHSH and CDR2 LQKENI.

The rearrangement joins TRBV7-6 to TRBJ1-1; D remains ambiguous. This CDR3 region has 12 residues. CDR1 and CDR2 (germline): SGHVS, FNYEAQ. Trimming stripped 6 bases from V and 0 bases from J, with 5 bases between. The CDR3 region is CASRSMNTEAFF. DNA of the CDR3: TGTGCCAGCAGGTCTATGAACACTGAAGCTTTCTTT.

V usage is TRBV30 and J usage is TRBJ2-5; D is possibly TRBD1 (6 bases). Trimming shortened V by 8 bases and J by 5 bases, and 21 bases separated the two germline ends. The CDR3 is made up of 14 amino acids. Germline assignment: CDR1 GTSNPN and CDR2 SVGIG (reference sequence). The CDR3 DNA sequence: TGTGCCGCCCGCCGGACAGCAGCGTGGGAGACCCAGTACTTC. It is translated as CAARRTAAWETQYF.

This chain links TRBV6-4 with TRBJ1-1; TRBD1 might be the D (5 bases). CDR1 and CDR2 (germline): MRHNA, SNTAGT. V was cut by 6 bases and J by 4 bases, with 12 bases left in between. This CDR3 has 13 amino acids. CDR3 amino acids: CASREQESTEAFF. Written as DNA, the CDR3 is TGTGCCAGCAGGGAACAGGAGAGCACTGAAGCTTTCTTT.

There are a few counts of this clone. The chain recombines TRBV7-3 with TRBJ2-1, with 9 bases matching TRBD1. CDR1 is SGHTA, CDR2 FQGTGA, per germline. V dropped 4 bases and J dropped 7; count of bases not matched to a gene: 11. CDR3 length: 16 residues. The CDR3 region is CASSSHGTGSRNEQFF. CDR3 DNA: TGTGCCAGCAGCTCCCACGGGACAGGGTCGAGAAATGAGCAGTTCTTC.